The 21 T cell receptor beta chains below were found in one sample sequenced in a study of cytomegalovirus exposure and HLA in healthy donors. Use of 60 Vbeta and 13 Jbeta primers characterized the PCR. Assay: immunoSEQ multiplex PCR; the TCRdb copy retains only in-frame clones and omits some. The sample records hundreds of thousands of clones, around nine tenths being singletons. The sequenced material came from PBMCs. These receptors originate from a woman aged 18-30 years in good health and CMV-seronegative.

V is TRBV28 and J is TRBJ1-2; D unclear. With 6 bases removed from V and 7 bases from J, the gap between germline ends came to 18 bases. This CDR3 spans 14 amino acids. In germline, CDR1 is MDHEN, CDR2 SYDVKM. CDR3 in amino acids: CASSTSSEGGGYTF. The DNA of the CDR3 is TGTGCCAGCAGCACCTCCTCTGAGGGTGGTGGCTACACCTTC.

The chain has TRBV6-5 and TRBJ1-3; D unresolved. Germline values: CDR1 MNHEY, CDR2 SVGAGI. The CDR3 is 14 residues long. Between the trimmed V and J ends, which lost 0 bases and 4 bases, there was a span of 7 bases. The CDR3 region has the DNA TGTGCCAGCAGTTACTCTAGTCCGGGAAACACCATATATTTT. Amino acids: CASSYSSPGNTIYF.

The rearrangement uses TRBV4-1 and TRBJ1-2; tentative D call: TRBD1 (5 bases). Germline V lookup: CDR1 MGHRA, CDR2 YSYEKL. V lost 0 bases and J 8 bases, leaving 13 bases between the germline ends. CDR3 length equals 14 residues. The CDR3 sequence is CASSQDPGWTGYTF. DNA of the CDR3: TGCGCCAGCAGCCAAGATCCAGGGTGGACCGGCTACACCTTC.

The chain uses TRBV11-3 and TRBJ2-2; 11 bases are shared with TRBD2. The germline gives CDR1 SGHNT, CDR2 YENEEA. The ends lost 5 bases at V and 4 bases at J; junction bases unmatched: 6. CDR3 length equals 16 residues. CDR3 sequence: CASSPTSGTTTGELFF. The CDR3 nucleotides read TGTGCCAGCAGCCCGACTAGCGGGACTACCACCGGGGAGCTGTTTTTT.

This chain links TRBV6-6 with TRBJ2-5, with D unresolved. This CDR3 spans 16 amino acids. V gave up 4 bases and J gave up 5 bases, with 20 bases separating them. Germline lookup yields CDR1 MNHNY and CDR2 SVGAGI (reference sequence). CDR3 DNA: TGTGCCAGCAGTTCTCCAGCGCGACCATCGAAGGAGACCCAGTACTTC. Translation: CASSSPARPSKETQYF.

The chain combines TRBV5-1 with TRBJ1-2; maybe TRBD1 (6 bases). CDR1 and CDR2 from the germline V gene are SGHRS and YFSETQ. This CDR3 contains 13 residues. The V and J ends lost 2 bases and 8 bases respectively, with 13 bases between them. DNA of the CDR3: TGCGCCAGCAGCTTAGACAGGACGAACGGCTACACCTTC. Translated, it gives CASSLDRTNGYTF.

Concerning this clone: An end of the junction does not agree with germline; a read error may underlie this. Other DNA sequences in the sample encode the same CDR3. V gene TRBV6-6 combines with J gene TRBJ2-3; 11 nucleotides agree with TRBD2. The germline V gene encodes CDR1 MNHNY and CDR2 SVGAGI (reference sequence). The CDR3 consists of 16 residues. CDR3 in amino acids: CASRGTSGRFSDTQYF. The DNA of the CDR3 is TGCGCCAGCAGGGGTACTAGCGGGAGATTCTCAGATACGCAGTATTTT.

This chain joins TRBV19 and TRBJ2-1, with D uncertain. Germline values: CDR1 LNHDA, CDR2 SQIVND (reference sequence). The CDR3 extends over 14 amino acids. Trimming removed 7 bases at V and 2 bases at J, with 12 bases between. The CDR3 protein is CASTERAAYNEQFF. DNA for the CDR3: TGTGCCAGTACCGAGCGAGCAGCCTACAATGAGCAGTTCTTC. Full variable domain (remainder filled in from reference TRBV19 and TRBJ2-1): DGGITQSPKYLFRKEGQNVTLSCEQNLNHDAMYWYRQDPGQGLRLIYYSQIVNDFQKGDIAEGYSVSREKKESFPLTVTSAQKNPTAFYLCASTERAAYNEQFFGPGTRLTVL.

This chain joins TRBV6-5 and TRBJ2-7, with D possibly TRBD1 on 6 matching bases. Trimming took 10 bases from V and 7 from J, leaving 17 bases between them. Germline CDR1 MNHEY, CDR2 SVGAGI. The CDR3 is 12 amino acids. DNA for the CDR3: TGTGCCACCGCCGGACAGTTCGGGGAGCAGTACTTC. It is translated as CATAGQFGEQYF.

The CDR3 DNA is TGTGCCAGCAGGTCGAGCCGCGATACGCAGTATTTT. Protein: CASRSSRDTQYF. The rearrangement links TRBV6-5 to TRBJ2-3; D ambiguous. V was pared by 6 bases and J by 6 bases, with 10 bases between. The CDR3 has 12 residues. Per the germline V gene, CDR1 is MNHEY and CDR2 is SVGAGI.

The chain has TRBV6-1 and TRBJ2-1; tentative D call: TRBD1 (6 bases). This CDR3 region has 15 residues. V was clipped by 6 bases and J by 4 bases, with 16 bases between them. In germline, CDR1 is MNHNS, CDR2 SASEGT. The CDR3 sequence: CASSYDRQDYNEQFF. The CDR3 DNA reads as TGTGCCAGCAGCTATGACAGACAGGATTACAATGAGCAGTTCTTC.

The CDR3 is CASSQEAGQETQYF. The CDR3, as DNA: TGTGCCAGCAGCCAAGAAGCGGGCCAAGAGACCCAGTACTTC. V is TRBV4-2 and J is TRBJ2-5; tentative D call: TRBD2 (6 bases). With 0 bases removed from V and 1 base from J, the gap between germline ends came to 6 bases. This CDR3 contains 14 residues. The germline V gene encodes CDR1 LGHNA and CDR2 YNFKEQ.

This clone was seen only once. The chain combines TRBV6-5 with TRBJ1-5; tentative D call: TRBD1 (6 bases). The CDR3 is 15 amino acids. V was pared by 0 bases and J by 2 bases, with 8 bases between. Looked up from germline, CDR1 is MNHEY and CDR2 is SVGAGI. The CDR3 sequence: CASSYSGGGNQPQHF. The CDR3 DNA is TGTGCCAGCAGTTACTCAGGGGGGGGCAATCAGCCCCAGCATTTT.

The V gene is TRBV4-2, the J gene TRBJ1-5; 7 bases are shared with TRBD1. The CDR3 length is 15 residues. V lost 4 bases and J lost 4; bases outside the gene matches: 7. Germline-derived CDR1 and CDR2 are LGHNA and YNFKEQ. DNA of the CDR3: TGTGCCAGCAGCCTATTCGGGACAGTTAATCAGCCCCAGCATTTT. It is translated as CASSLFGTVNQPQHF.

The chain's CDR3 is CASSSTGAGETQYF. CDR3 DNA sequence: TGCGCCAGCAGCTCTACAGGGGCTGGAGAGACCCAGTACTTC. This chain links TRBV5-1 with TRBJ2-5, with 7 bases fitting TRBD1. The length of the CDR3 is 14 residues. Germline values: CDR1 SGHRS, CDR2 YFSETQ. V gave up 3 bases and J gave up 4 bases; unmatched junction bases: 6.

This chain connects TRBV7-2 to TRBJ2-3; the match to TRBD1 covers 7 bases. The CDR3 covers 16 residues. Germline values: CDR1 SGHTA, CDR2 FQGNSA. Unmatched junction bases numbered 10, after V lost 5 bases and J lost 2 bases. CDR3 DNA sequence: TGTGCCAGCAGCGTACAGGGGCGAACGGACACAGATACGCAGTATTTT. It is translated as CASSVQGRTDTDTQYF.

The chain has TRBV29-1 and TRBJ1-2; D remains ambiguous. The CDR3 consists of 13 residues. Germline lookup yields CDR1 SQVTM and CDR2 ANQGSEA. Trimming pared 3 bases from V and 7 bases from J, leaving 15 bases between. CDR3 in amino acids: CSVDPTLTVGYTF. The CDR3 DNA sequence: TGCAGCGTTGACCCGACACTCACGGTTGGCTACACCTTC.

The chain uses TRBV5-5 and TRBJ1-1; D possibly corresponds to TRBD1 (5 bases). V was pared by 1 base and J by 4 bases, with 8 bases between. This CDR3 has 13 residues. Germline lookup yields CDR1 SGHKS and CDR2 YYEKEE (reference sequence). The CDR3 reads CASSLSGATEAFF. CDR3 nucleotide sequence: TGTGCCAGCAGCTTGAGTGGGGCCACTGAAGCTTTCTTT. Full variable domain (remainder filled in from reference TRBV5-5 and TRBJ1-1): DAGVTQSPTHLIKTRGQQVTLRCSPISGHKSVSWYQQVLGQGPQFIFQYYEKEERGRGNFPDRFSARQFPNYSSELNVNALLLGDSALYLCASSLSGATEAFFGQGTRLTVV.

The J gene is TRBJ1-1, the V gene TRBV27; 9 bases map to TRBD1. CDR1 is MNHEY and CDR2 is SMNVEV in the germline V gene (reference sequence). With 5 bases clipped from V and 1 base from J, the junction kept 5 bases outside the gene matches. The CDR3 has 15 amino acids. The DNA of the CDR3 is TGTGCCAGCAGTCCGGGACAGGGAGCGAACACTGAAGCTTTCTTT. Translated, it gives CASSPGQGANTEAFF.

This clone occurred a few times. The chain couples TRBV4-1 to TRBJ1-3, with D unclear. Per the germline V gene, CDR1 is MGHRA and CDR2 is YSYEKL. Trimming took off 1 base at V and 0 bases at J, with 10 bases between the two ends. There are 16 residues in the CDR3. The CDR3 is CASSQVGVSSGNTIYF. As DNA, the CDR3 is TGCGCCAGCAGCCAAGTGGGCGTAAGCTCTGGAAACACCATATATTTT.

The DNA of the CDR3 is TGTGCCAGCAGCCAACTCAGGGAAACGGTCACTGAAGCTTTCTTT. This sequence encodes CASSQLRETVTEAFF. J is TRBJ1-1 and V is TRBV14; tentative D call: TRBD1 (5 bases). This CDR3 is built from 15 residues. Germline CDR1 is SGHDN and CDR2 is FVKESK. V shed 2 bases and J shed 4 bases, with 14 bases lying between them.